Here is one T cell receptor beta chain with its context. Its antigen is not identified. This sample was included in a study of Ad26.COV2.S vaccination and SARS-CoV-2 variants. The overall study: Once, or twice with 56 days between doses, Ad26.COV2.S was given intramuscularly. Findings and limits, study-wide: Responses of spike-specific T cells (both CD8+ and CD4+) reportedly showed substantial breadth after vaccination.

CDR3 size: 16 residues. Germline lookup yields CDR1 KGHSH and CDR2 LQKENI. The ends were cut back, 2 bases at V and 3 bases at J, with 17 bases in the middle. Treatment denoted: 15 to 20 received Ad26.COV2.S at low or high dose, single or two shots; about 5 received placebo; per-sample allocation not given. Following the first vaccine or placebo injection, samples were taken on day 63. This table comes from immunoSEQ multiplex PCR, and its TCRdb copy is limited to in-frame clones, with some not included. The profile covers about 350,000 clones, with around 89% appearing a single time and roughly 4.8% taken by the ten largest.

The rearrangement joins TRBV18 to TRBJ2-7, with D perhaps matching TRBD2 (6 bases). Material: peripheral blood, obtained in a trial of Ad26.COV2.S vaccine versus placebo. The receptor was derived from a person aged 18 to 59 who received the Ad26.COV2.S COVID-19 vaccine or a placebo. The CDR3 spells CASSPLVGLTLYEQYF. CDR3 DNA sequence: TGTGCCAGCTCACCATTAGTCGGACTAACCCTCTACGAGCAGTACTTC.